The present T cell receptor (beta chain) was sequenced within a study of cytomegalovirus exposure and HLA in healthy donors. Study findings and constraints: What TCR beta sequences reportedly achieved was accurate prediction of HLA-A and HLA-B alleles in most subjects. Later analysis showed TCR association rates varying by HLA locus, highest for DRB1 and lowest for HLA-C. It was taken for granted in presence/absence analyses that sequencing depth across donors was roughly uniform.

The CDR3 runs to 16 residues. Germline values: CDR1 SGHRS, CDR2 YFSETQ. V lost 0 bases, J lost 5 bases, and 9 bases stayed unmatched. Notes on this clone: Its target is unknown.

In the PCR, 60 Vbeta and 13 Jbeta primers were used. Data came from immunoSEQ multiplex PCR; TCRdb stores just in-frame clones and leaves some out. The table lists around 150,000 clones, roughly 75% of them singletons, with about 6.5% in the top ten. Sequences were obtained from PBMCs. This sequence joins TRBV5-1 and TRBJ2-5; TRBD2 matches 8 bases. The receptor was isolated from a man between 40 and 49 years old in good health and CMV-seropositive. The CDR3 sequence is CASSLGSGISLETQYF. In nucleotides, the CDR3 is TGCGCCAGCAGCTTGGGTAGCGGGATTTCTCTGGAGACCCAGTACTTC.